The 12 T cell receptor beta chains below were found in one sample sequenced in a study of T-cell reconstitution after alpha-beta-depleted transplantation in children. Unique molecular identifiers tagged the TCRbeta library. MiXCR was run by TCRdb on the PCR reads, yielding one entry per CDR3 protein. The sample has hundreds of thousands of distinct CDR3 sequences; 15% to 20% are singletons. Sequenced material: PBMCs, mostly from graft donor cells, taken 360 days after TCRalphabeta/CD19-depleted stem cell transplant. Source of these receptors: a male patient aged 2 to 10 who had a stem cell transplant for acute lymphoblastic leukemia, so the T cells may come from the graft donor.

This clonotype was seen only a few times. The V gene is TRBV11-1, the J gene TRBJ2-3; D not certain. The CDR3 contains 13 residues. Germline V gene lookup returns CDR1 SGHAT and CDR2 FQDESV (reference sequence). Deletions cut 4 bases from V and 4 bases from J, with 9 bases between. CDR3 loop: CASSSSPSDTQYF. In DNA, the CDR3 is TGTGCCAGCAGCTCCTCACCCTCAGATACGCAGTATTTT.

The V and J genes are TRBV4-2 and TRBJ1-6, with D uncertain. The CDR3 extends over 14 amino acids. V was trimmed by 3 bases and J by 7 bases, leaving 10 bases between them. Germline V gene lookup returns CDR1 LGHNA and CDR2 YNFKEQ. The CDR3 is CASSQGGWNSPLHF. As DNA, the CDR3 is TGTGCCAGCAGCCAGGGCGGATGGAATTCACCCCTCCACTTT.

This clonotype has only a few counts. The rearrangement joins TRBV20-1 to TRBJ2-7; possibly TRBD1 or TRBD2 for D (6 bases each). Per the germline V gene, CDR1 is DFQATT and CDR2 is SNEGSKA (reference sequence). CDR3 length: 17 amino acids. The V end lost 2 bases, the J end lost 1 base, and 21 bases lay between the germline ends. As DNA, the CDR3 is TGCAGTGCTAGACAAGGGGGGTGGGGGCATACTTCCTACGAGCAGTACTTC. As protein: CSARQGGWGHTSYEQYF.

This clonotype occurred a few times. This chain joins TRBV4-1 and TRBJ2-3; D call uncertain. Trimming took off 2 bases at V and 2 bases at J, with 20 bases between the two ends. This CDR3 has 18 amino acids. Germline-derived CDR1 and CDR2 are MGHRA and YSYEKL. The CDR3 DNA reads as TGCGCCAGCAGCCAACCTACCCAGGCTGTCCTCCTCACAGATACGCAGTATTTT. Translating it yields CASSQPTQAVLLTDTQYF.

The chain employs TRBV29-1 and TRBJ2-3, with TRBD1 matching over 9 bases. In germline, CDR1 is SQVTM, CDR2 ANQGSEA. The CDR3 sequence is 17 residues long. V lost 3 bases and J lost 2; bases outside the gene matches: 12. CDR3 amino acids: CSVDGTGSQDHTDTQYF. Written as DNA, the CDR3 is TGCAGCGTTGATGGGACAGGGTCCCAAGACCACACAGATACGCAGTATTTT.

The chain couples TRBV25-1 to TRBJ2-1, with D possibly TRBD2 on 6 matching bases. Germline CDR1 and CDR2: MGHDK and SYGVNS. Trimming pared 4 bases from V and 9 bases from J, leaving 10 bases between. The CDR3 sequence is 12 residues long. The CDR3 spells CASSGGGGEQFF. CDR3 nucleotide sequence: TGTGCCAGCAGTGGGGGAGGCGGTGAGCAGTTCTTC.

Regarding this clonotype: No conserved phenylalanine or tryptophan ends this CDR3, so it is likely a read error. The V and J genes are TRBV5-1 and TRBJ1-5, with 8 bases lining up with TRBD1. V shed 0 bases, J shed 4 bases, and the junction held 3 bases outside the gene matches. From germline, CDR1 is SGHRS and CDR2 YFSETQ. This CDR3 contains 15 residues. DNA for the CDR3: TGCGCCAGCAGCTTGGGCGGACAGGGAAATCAGCCCCAGCATTAT. It codes for CASSLGGQGNQPQHY.

This clonotype was detected a few times. This rearrangement joins TRBV10-3 to TRBJ2-1; 8 bases are shared with TRBD2. Losses at the gene ends were 11 bases for V and 5 bases for J; bases not matched to a gene: 17. In germline, CDR1 is ENHRY, CDR2 SYGVKD. The CDR3 covers 16 residues. CDR3 DNA sequence: TGTGCCGCCAATTCCCCGGGACTAGGGGTTAACAATGAGCAGTTCTTC. It translates to CAANSPGLGVNNEQFF.

This clonotype was detected many times. V and J are TRBV4-2 and TRBJ2-1, with 14 bases aligning to TRBD2. Germline loops: CDR1 LGHNA, CDR2 YNFKEQ. This CDR3 has 22 amino acids. V shed 2 bases and J 0 bases; nucleotides not matched to a gene: 15. The DNA of the CDR3 is TGTGCCAGCAGCCAACGAACCCCCGGGACTAGCGGGAGATTTAGCTCCTACAATGAGCAGTTCTTC. Translated, it gives CASSQRTPGTSGRFSSYNEQFF.

This chain's CDR3 is CASSPGTSIETQYF. Here the CDR3 DNA reads TGTGCCAGCAGTCCCGGGACTAGCATTGAGACCCAGTACTTC. J is TRBJ2-5 and V is TRBV27, with 9 bases fitting TRBD2. V was clipped by 5 bases and J by 5 bases; unmatched bases: 6. This CDR3 contains 14 residues. CDR1 and CDR2 (germline): MNHEY, SMNVEV (reference sequence).

The chain couples TRBV11-2 to TRBJ2-6; no clear D. This CDR3 has 17 residues. Germline V gene data show CDR1 as SGHAT and CDR2 as FQNNGV. Trimming took off 6 bases at V and 3 bases at J, with 18 bases between the two ends. CDR3 sequence (DNA): TGTGCCAGCAGTGTCGCCGGTTGGCTGAGTGGGGCCAACGTCCTGACTTTC. Translated, it gives CASSVAGWLSGANVLTF.

This clonotype was recorded a few times. CDR3 DNA sequence: TGTGCCAGCAGCCGATCCGAGGTGGATCCCTACGAGCAGTACTTC. Translation: CASSRSEVDPYEQYF. The rearrangement uses TRBV11-2 and TRBJ2-7; D call uncertain. Trimming pared 5 bases from V and 2 bases from J, leaving 16 bases between. CDR3 length: 15 residues. Germline assignment: CDR1 SGHAT and CDR2 FQNNGV. The variable domain in full, with the rest retrieved from reference TRBV11-2 and TRBJ2-7, is EAGVAQSPRYKIIEKRQSVAFWCNPISGHATLYWYQQILGQGPKLLIQFQNNGVVDDSQLPKDRFSAERLKGVDSTLKIQPAKLEDSAVYLCASSRSEVDPYEQYFGPGTRLTVT.